Shown below are 13 T cell receptor beta chains from a single sample sequenced in a study of cytomegalovirus exposure and HLA in healthy donors. PCR employed 60 Vbeta and 13 Jbeta primers. Sequencing used immunoSEQ multiplex PCR; TCRdb keeps in-frame clones, though not all of them. In the table there are fewer than 200,000 clones, 75% to 90% of which are singletons. The sample was PBMCs. All receptors derive from a human donor in good health.

V and J are TRBV27 and TRBJ2-7; tentatively, D is TRBD1 (6 bases). The CDR3 runs 13 residues. Germline-derived CDR1 and CDR2 are MNHEY and SMNVEV (reference sequence). Trimming cost V 5 bases and J 3 bases, with 11 bases left between them. As DNA, the CDR3 is TGTGCCAGCAGTCCCGGACAGAGCTACGAGCAGTACTTC. Its protein product is CASSPGQSYEQYF.

The chain combines TRBV6-6 with TRBJ1-1, with a weak D call TRBD1 (6 bases). Germline V CDR1 and CDR2: MNHNY, SVGAGI (reference sequence). The CDR3 has 14 residues. Between the trimmed V and J ends, which lost 8 bases and 4 bases, there was a span of 17 bases. In DNA form, the CDR3 reads TGTGCCAGCGGCCTGGGGGGGCTAAGCACTGAAGCTTTCTTT. This sequence encodes CASGLGGLSTEAFF.

V usage is TRBV11-2 and J usage is TRBJ2-1; D perhaps matches TRBD1 (5 bases). The germline CDR1 and CDR2 sequences are SGHAT and FQNNGV. CDR3 length: 15 amino acids. The V and J ends lost 1 base and 1 base respectively, with 8 bases between them. CDR3 sequence (DNA): TGTGCCAGCAGCTTAGGGCAGGGTTCCTACAATGAGCAGTTCTTC. Translated, it gives CASSLGQGSYNEQFF.

On this clone itself: At the DNA level, this CDR3 is encoded by other sequences in the same sample as well. The chain employs TRBV9 and TRBJ1-1; the D gene is possibly TRBD1 (5 bases). Germline CDR1 SGDLS, CDR2 YYNGEE. CDR3 size: 13 residues. With 2 bases removed from V and 5 bases from J, the gap between germline ends came to 10 bases. CDR3 amino acids: CASSVPGGTEAFF. The CDR3 bases are TGTGCCAGCAGCGTGCCGGGGGGTACTGAAGCTTTCTTT.

The CDR3 loop is CASSTGWGAYNEQFF. The DNA for the CDR3 is TGCGCCAGCAGCACCGGGTGGGGAGCCTACAATGAGCAGTTCTTC. The chain uses TRBV4-3 and TRBJ2-1; D is perhaps TRBD2 (5 bases). Trimming left V 5 bases short and J 2 bases short, with 13 bases between. The germline CDR1 and CDR2 sequences are LGHNA and YSLEER. The CDR3 is 15 residues long.

The chain uses TRBV19 and TRBJ1-1; TRBD1 matches 7 bases. This CDR3 is 13 amino acids long. V gave up 3 bases and J gave up 7 bases; unmatched junction bases: 5. Germline V gene data show CDR1 as LNHDA and CDR2 as SQIVND (reference sequence). The CDR3 reads CASSIRQGFEAFF. The CDR3 DNA sequence: TGTGCCAGTAGTATCAGACAGGGTTTTGAAGCTTTCTTT.

V and J are TRBV7-2 and TRBJ2-5; 9 positions agree with TRBD2. This CDR3 spans 14 amino acids. In germline, CDR1 is SGHTA, CDR2 FQGNSA. Trimming at V came to 7 bases and at J to 5 bases, leaving 8 bases not matched to a gene. The CDR3 nucleotides read TGTGCCAGCAACTTGAGCGGGGGGACCGAGACCCAGTACTTC. It is translated as CASNLSGGTETQYF.

CDR3 sequence (DNA): TGCGCCAGCAGCTACCTAGCGGGGGTTGACGGGGAGCTGTTTTTT. This translates into CASSYLAGVDGELFF. This chain connects TRBV5-1 to TRBJ2-2, with 10 bases matching TRBD2. This CDR3 region has 15 residues. Germline-derived CDR1 and CDR2 are SGHRS and YFSETQ. The trim removed 3 bases at V and 7 bases at J, leaving 6 bases unmatched.

This clone has more than one count but fewer than ten. V usage is TRBV6-1 and J usage is TRBJ1-2; the D is unclear. CDR3 length: 13 residues. Trimming shortened V by 4 bases and J by 2 bases, and 8 bases separated the two germline ends. CDR1 is MNHNS and CDR2 is SASEGT in the germline V gene. The CDR3 reads CASSGNSNYGYTF. In nucleotides, the CDR3 is TGTGCCAGCAGTGGTAACAGCAACTATGGCTACACCTTC.

This clone showed up just once. The rearrangement links TRBV7-9 to TRBJ2-1; TRBD1 matches at 8 bases. Germline-derived CDR1 and CDR2 are SEHNR and FQNEAQ (reference sequence). V shed 0 bases and J 0 bases; nucleotides not matched to a gene: 4. The CDR3 contains 17 residues. The CDR3 spells CASSLARGPFSYNEQFF. In nucleotides, the CDR3 is TGTGCCAGCAGCTTAGCCAGGGGGCCTTTCTCCTACAATGAGCAGTTCTTC.

The chain carries TRBV27 and TRBJ1-4, with 9 bases matching TRBD1. Germline V gene sequence: CDR1 MNHEY, CDR2 SMNVEV (reference sequence). The J segment lost 7 bases and the V segment lost 5 bases, leaving 8 bases of the junction unmatched. CDR3 size: 15 residues. The CDR3 loop reads CASSPPGQGAEKLFF. CDR3 coding DNA: TGTGCCAGCAGTCCACCGGGACAGGGTGCTGAAAAACTGTTTTTT. Based on the CDR3 plus reference TRBV27 and TRBJ1-4, the full variable domain is EAQVTQNPRYLITVTGKKLTVTCSQNMNHEYMSWYRQDPGLGLRQIYYSMNVEVTDKGDVPEGYKVSRKEKRNFPLILESPSPNQTSLYFCASSPPGQGAEKLFFGSGTQLSVL.

A remark on this clone: The DNA is omitted, as the CDR3 cannot be located on it reliably, and the CDR3 follows TCRdb's listing. The V call is TRBV10-3, the J call TRBJ1-1; the D call of TRBD1 is as the table states it, not checked on the DNA. A total of 11 residues make up the CDR3, ends included. Germline-derived CDR1 and CDR2 are ENHRY and SYGVKD. The CDR3 sequence is CAISVGQGSFF.

This clone is a singleton in its sample. The rearrangement uses TRBV4-1 and TRBJ2-1; 10 bases are a match to TRBD1. V lost 1 base and J lost 3; bases outside the gene matches: 3. The CDR3 loop spans 16 amino acids. Looked up from germline, CDR1 is MGHRA and CDR2 is YSYEKL. CDR3 loop: CASSQVGQGVYNEQFF. CDR3 DNA: TGCGCCAGCAGCCAAGTAGGACAGGGGGTCTACAATGAGCAGTTCTTC.